The clone carrying this T cell receptor beta chain is medium-sized within its sample. Within a library made for alpha chains, this beta chain is off target, and its count is uninformative. Germline-derived CDR1 and CDR2 are MDHEN and SYDVKM. The V gene end was trimmed by 7 bases and the J gene end by 8 bases; junction bases not matched to a gene: 3. This CDR3 is 12 amino acids long. Using its own MiXCR run on the 5' RACE reads, TCRdb lists one record per CDR3 protein. This table has approximately 3,300 distinct CDR3 sequences, roughly 3.3% appearing once. The time point here: sample taken at primary tumor resection. Samples came from 72 TRACERx patients with untreated early-stage lung cancer. Without sorting, whole RNA was sequenced from tumor, nontumor lung or frozen PBMC. The data stem from a study of spatial heterogeneity in lung cancer.

This sequence was found in a human donor with early-stage non-small cell lung cancer. Sequenced here: lung tissue, sampled at surgery. The genes are TRBV28 and TRBJ2-1; the match to TRBD2 covers 9 bases. CDR3 sequence reads: CASKTSGHEQFF. Here the CDR3 DNA reads TGTGCCAGCAAGACTAGCGGACATGAGCAGTTCTTC.